This T cell receptor beta chain was sequenced during a study of blood T cell repertoires in COVID-19 (dated by TCRdb to about 2020). Looking at the study overall: The collaborator samples originated in the United States, Italy and Spain and spanned the acute and convalescent phases of COVID-19. A freely available public database, intended as a resource for researchers studying the immune response to SARS-CoV-2, is where the repertoires were released. Samples came from the ongoing ImmuneRACE study (first 160 participants) plus 1,254 subjects from 6 global collaborators. The dataset comprised deeply sampled blood TCRbeta repertoires from subjects exposed to, actively infected with, or recovered from COVID-19. Sample metadata almost always included a de-identified subject ID, COVID-19 status, age in years and sex. The prospective study material was composed of cDNA or gDNA derived from T cells, B-cell-depleted T cells, or PBMCs. HLA class I and class II types, where available, came from metadata supplied by the sample provider rather than from assay-based typing. Broad study findings and their caveats: How much clinical and demographic metadata was included differed by source and by participant, and the metadata was provided uncurated.

Participants in the prospective study were aged roughly 18 to 100 years, lived in some 24 United States geographic areas, and enrolled through a virtual design. To assign participants to cohorts, the prospective study relied on clinical history that participants themselves reported in a screening survey and a study questionnaire. Exposed participants were defined as having been in contact with someone with a PCR-confirmed or clinician-diagnosed COVID-19 case within 2 weeks of study entry. Mobile phlebotomists in the prospective study collected whole blood, serum and a nasopharyngeal or oropharyngeal swab from every participant. Participants in the prospective study had the option to provide additional blood draws and questionnaires over an approximately 2-month period. Before DNA extraction, blood samples from the prospective study were shipped at room temperature or frozen. About this clone: Its antigen remains undetermined. No clone much larger than this one lies a single base away; base qualities are absent.

TCRbeta CDR3 regions were amplified from genomic DNA using the immunoSEQ Assay, a bias-controlled multiplex PCR. Concerning the study's data processing: Within the assay, amplification of reference gene primers was used to estimate how many nucleated cells each sample contained. To quantify the absolute abundance of each unique TCRbeta CDR3 rearrangement, sequence reads were collapsed and filtered. For each sample, productive Simpson clonality was calculated as the square root of Simpson's diversity index across productive rearrangements. TCRdb took this table from immuneACCESS and kept in-frame rearrangements with V and J called. Such tables lack part of the clones; where checked against another copy, unresolved V genes explain under half of the gap, and the rest is unexplained. The V and J calls and clone size are taken from that table; D and trimming were inferred from the DNA. The sample contains more than 350,000 clones, 70% to 90% of them found a single time. The top ten clonotypes cover 1.4% to 1.5% of the sample.

Including cysteine and phenylalanine, the CDR3 has 13 amino acids. Just CDR3 DNA is preserved here, 39 bases in frame from base 1. The junction carries 11 bases between V and J, which are trimmed by 6 bases and 2 bases respectively. The TCR was taken from a young woman who had been exposed to COVID-19. Here the chain combines TRBV12-3 or TRBV12-4 and TRBJ2-7, and possibly TRBD2, on 6 matching bases. The sample consisted of PBMCs or T cells enriched from blood (not recorded which). The DNA sequence is TGTGCCAGCAGCTCCCGCGGGACCTACGAGCAGTACTTC. This gives the protein CASSSRGTYEQYF.